The clone carrying this TCR beta chain appeared a few times. Its antigen is currently unknown. Amplification used 60 Vbeta primers and 13 Jbeta primers. Assay used: immunoSEQ multiplex PCR; TCRdb lists only in-frame clones, some missing. The sample carries about 170,000 clones, about 79% recorded once. CDR3 length: 15 amino acids. V was clipped by 2 bases and J by 4 bases; unmatched bases: 6. The V gene's germline CDR1 is SGHRS and CDR2 YFSETQ. This entry comes from a study of cytomegalovirus exposure and HLA in healthy donors. Findings and caveats of the study: Sequencing likely caused a cluster of highly shared sequence variants. Follow-up analysis later connected one missense variant in DCLRE1C with trimming of TCR beta V- and J-genes.

Sample: PBMCs. The sequence derives from a female donor in good health and CMV-seronegative. The J gene is TRBJ2-7, the V gene TRBV5-1, with 10 bases lining up with TRBD2. The CDR3 reads CASSLLAGGLYEQYF. CDR3 nucleotide sequence: TGCGCCAGCAGCTTATTAGCGGGGGGACTTTACGAGCAGTACTTC.